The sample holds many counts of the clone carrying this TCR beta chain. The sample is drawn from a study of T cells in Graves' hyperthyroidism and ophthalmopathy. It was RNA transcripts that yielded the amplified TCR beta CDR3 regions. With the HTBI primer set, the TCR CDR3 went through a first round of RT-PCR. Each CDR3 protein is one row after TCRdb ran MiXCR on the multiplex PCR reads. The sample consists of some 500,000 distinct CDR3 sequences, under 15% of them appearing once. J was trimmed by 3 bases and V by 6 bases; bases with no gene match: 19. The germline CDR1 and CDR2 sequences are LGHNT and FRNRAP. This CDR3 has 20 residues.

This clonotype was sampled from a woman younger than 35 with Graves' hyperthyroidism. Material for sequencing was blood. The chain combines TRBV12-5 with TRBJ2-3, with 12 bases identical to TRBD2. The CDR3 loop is CASGLLQGRLAGERTDTQYF. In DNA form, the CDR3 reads TGTGCTAGTGGCCTCCTTCAGGGCAGACTAGCGGGAGAGAGAACAGATACGCAGTATTTT.